The 29 T cell receptor beta chains below come from one sample, sequenced in a study of blood T cell repertoires in COVID-19. Sequenced by immunoSEQ multiplex PCR; TCRdb stores in-frame clones only, minus some. There are over 200,000 clones in the sample; about 90% occur only once, and 1.9% lies in the top ten. Sequencing was carried out using peripheral blood. The origin of the receptors is a man aged 35-49 years with active or convalescent COVID-19.

This chain joins TRBV28 and TRBJ1-3; TRBD1 agrees at 7 bases. Germline loops: CDR1 MDHEN, CDR2 SYDVKM. The CDR3 has 14 residues. J lost 5 bases, V lost 6 bases, and 7 bases had no gene match. This CDR3 reads CASSWDSRRNTIYF. The DNA for the CDR3 is TGTGCCAGCAGCTGGGACAGCCGAAGAAACACCATATATTTT. The full variable domain, its missing parts supplied by reference TRBV28 and TRBJ1-3, is DVKVTQSSRYLVKRTGEKVFLECVQDMDHENMFWYRQDPGLGLRLIYFSYDVKMKEKGDIPEGYSVSREKKERFSLILESASTNQTSMYLCASSWDSRRNTIYFGEGSWLTVV.

This chain links TRBV9 with TRBJ1-1; D gene ambiguous. The CDR3 has 13 amino acids. CDR1 and CDR2 from the germline V gene are SGDLS and YYNGEE. With 1 base removed from V and 0 bases from J, the gap between germline ends came to 4 bases. The CDR3 DNA reads as TGTGCCAGCAGCGTATTCTTGAACACTGAAGCTTTCTTT. It yields the protein CASSVFLNTEAFF.

Remarks on this clone: The same CDR3 can be traced to other DNA sequences in this sample. The CDR3 bases are TGCGCCAGCAGCGGCGGGTCATCTGAAGCTTTCTTT. This translates into CASSGGSSEAFF. The chain links TRBV5-1 to TRBJ1-1; D not certain. V lost 4 bases and J lost 6, with 10 bases in between. Germline lookup yields CDR1 SGHRS and CDR2 YFSETQ. The CDR3 has 12 residues.

The chain is built from TRBV11-3 and TRBJ1-1; D unresolved. The germline V gene has CDR1 SGHNT and CDR2 YENEEA. V was shortened by 3 bases and J by 2 bases, with 7 bases between the two germline ends. The CDR3 runs 13 residues. CDR3 DNA: TGTGCCAGCAGCTTGGGGAGTAACACTGAAGCTTTCTTT. This encodes CASSLGSNTEAFF.

The chain combines TRBV9 with TRBJ2-1, with D possibly TRBD1 on 5 matching bases. Looked up from germline, CDR1 is SGDLS and CDR2 is YYNGEE. CDR3 length: 15 amino acids. The V end lost 0 bases, the J end lost 6 bases, and 13 bases lay between the germline ends. CDR3 DNA: TGTGCCAGCAGCGTAGTAGGGGTTTTGGGCAATGAGCAGTTCTTC. The encoded protein is CASSVVGVLGNEQFF.

This chain connects TRBV19 to TRBJ2-7, with no clear D. The CDR3 is 17 residues long. Germline loops: CDR1 LNHDA, CDR2 SQIVND (reference sequence). V was clipped by 3 bases and J by 0 bases, with 18 bases between them. This chain's CDR3 is CASSIGITGFSSYEQYF. CDR3 nucleotide sequence: TGTGCCAGTAGTATTGGTATTACCGGGTTTAGCTCCTACGAGCAGTACTTC.

V usage is TRBV28 and J usage is TRBJ1-4; D unresolved. The V and J ends lost 5 bases and 0 bases respectively, with 10 bases between them. The germline V gene has CDR1 MDHEN and CDR2 SYDVKM. The CDR3 extends over 15 amino acids. CDR3 DNA: TGTGCCAGCAGTCAAGCCGTGGCAACTAATGAAAAACTGTTTTTT. Translation gives CASSQAVATNEKLFF.

The V gene is TRBV6-5, the J gene TRBJ2-5; D may be TRBD2 (6 bases). Per germline, CDR1 MNHEY and CDR2 SVGAGI. This CDR3 contains 14 residues. V was cut by 0 bases and J by 5 bases, with 10 bases left in between. As DNA, the CDR3 is TGTGCCAGCAGTTACTCGACGGGGAGGGAGACCCAGTACTTC. It encodes CASSYSTGRETQYF.

The rearrangement links TRBV25-1 to TRBJ2-5; 13 nucleotides agree with TRBD2. Trimming cost V 3 bases and J 2 bases; bases outside gene matches: 6. This CDR3 region has 17 residues. Germline lookup yields CDR1 MGHDK and CDR2 SYGVNS. The CDR3 spells CASSEIGGLAGQETQYF. The CDR3, as DNA: TGTGCCAGCAGTGAGATCGGGGGACTAGCGGGACAAGAGACCCAGTACTTC.

The rearrangement uses TRBV4-1 and TRBJ2-2; 9 bases line up with TRBD1. The CDR3 extends over 16 amino acids. Trimming at V came to 8 bases and at J to 2 bases, leaving 9 bases not matched to a gene. Germline CDR1 is MGHRA and CDR2 is YSYEKL. CDR3 bases: TGCGCCAGCCACCAACCGGGACAGGGTAACACCGGGGAGCTGTTTTTT. Residues: CASHQPGQGNTGELFF.

This clone has more than one count but fewer than ten. The CDR3 DNA reads TGTGCCAGCAGTGACTCGAGCGGGGCGTCCCGGAATTCACCCCTCCACTTT. Residues: CASSDSSGASRNSPLHF. This chain links TRBV6-4 with TRBJ1-6; D may be TRBD1 (5 bases). CDR3 length: 17 amino acids. Germline CDR1 and CDR2: MRHNA and SNTAGT. V lost 0 bases and J lost 7, with 16 bases in between.

The chain joins TRBV9 to TRBJ2-2, with TRBD2 matching over 13 bases. This CDR3 region has 16 residues. V shed 1 base, J shed 7 bases, and the junction held 4 bases outside the gene matches. The germline V gene has CDR1 SGDLS and CDR2 YYNGEE. CDR3 in DNA: TGTGCCAGCAGCGTATGGACTAGCGGGAGTGGCGGGGAGCTGTTTTTT. Translation: CASSVWTSGSGGELFF.

This sequence joins TRBV28 and TRBJ2-7; 8 bases agree with TRBD1. The CDR3 is made up of 14 amino acids. Germline CDR1 and CDR2: MDHEN and SYDVKM. V trimming: 6 bases; J trimming: 6 bases; junction bases outside the gene matches: 10. In nucleotides, the CDR3 is TGTGCCAGCAGCCCCCTACGGACAGGGTCCGAGCAGTACTTC. This codes for CASSPLRTGSEQYF.

This clone has only a few counts. V is TRBV2 and J is TRBJ2-7; possible D gene TRBD1, 5 bases. Per germline, CDR1 SNHLY and CDR2 FYNNEI. V shed 6 bases and J shed 0 bases, with 15 bases lying between them. The CDR3 length is 15 residues. Here the CDR3 DNA reads TGTGCCAGCAGGGGGCCAACATCAAGCTCCTACGAGCAGTACTTC. This sequence encodes CASRGPTSSSYEQYF. Using reference TRBV2 and TRBJ2-7 for the parts outside the CDR3, the full variable domain is EPEVTQTPSHQVTQMGQEVILRCVPISNHLYFYWYRQILGQKVEFLVSFYNNEISEKSEIFDDQFSVERPDGSNFTLKIRSTKLEDSAMYFCASRGPTSSSYEQYFGPGTRLTVT.

CDR3 sequence reads: CASSIWGQGVYEQYF. The CDR3 nucleotides read TGTGCCAGTAGTATTTGGGGACAGGGTGTCTACGAGCAGTACTTC. The chain couples TRBV19 to TRBJ2-7; 9 bases line up with TRBD1. Germline V gene lookup returns CDR1 LNHDA and CDR2 SQIVND (reference sequence). This CDR3 spans 15 amino acids. With 3 bases clipped from V and 3 bases from J, the junction kept 6 bases outside the gene matches.

The V gene is TRBV6-5, the J gene TRBJ2-1; perhaps TRBD1 as D (6 bases). The V end lost 6 bases, the J end lost 4 bases, and 16 bases lay between the germline ends. The CDR3 is made up of 15 amino acids. Looked up from germline, CDR1 is MNHEY and CDR2 is SVGAGI. The CDR3 DNA follows: TGTGCCAGCAGAACGACCGGGACAAAGTACAATGAGCAGTTCTTC. Protein: CASRTTGTKYNEQFF.

The rearrangement joins TRBV24-1 to TRBJ2-7; 9 bases line up with TRBD2. With 3 bases clipped from V and 3 bases from J, the junction kept 8 bases outside the gene matches. The V gene's germline CDR1 is KGHDR and CDR2 SFDVKD. The length of the CDR3 is 16 residues. The DNA for the CDR3 is TGTGCCACCAGTGATGTGACTAGCGGAGGGCACTACGAGCAGTACTTC. Protein sequence: CATSDVTSGGHYEQYF.

This sequence joins TRBV27 and TRBJ2-3; D possibly corresponds to TRBD1 (8 bases). V was trimmed by 5 bases and J by 2 bases, leaving 14 bases between them. CDR1 is MNHEY, CDR2 SMNVEV, per germline (reference sequence). This CDR3 is 15 amino acids long. CDR3 in amino acids: CASSKTGGDTDTQYF. In DNA form, the CDR3 reads TGTGCCAGCAGTAAAACAGGGGGGGACACAGATACGCAGTATTTT.

The chain uses TRBV5-8 and TRBJ2-7; D gene uncertain. This CDR3 has 14 amino acids. Per the germline V gene, CDR1 is SGHTS and CDR2 is YDEGEE. V lost 2 bases and J lost 2, with 11 bases in between. The CDR3 here is CASSFPQVTYEQYF. Here the CDR3 DNA reads TGTGCCAGCAGCTTCCCCCAGGTGACCTACGAGCAGTACTTC.

This clone came up a few times. The chain uses TRBV19 and TRBJ2-7, with 9 bases matching TRBD1. Germline CDR1 reads LNHDA; CDR2 reads SQIVND (reference sequence). J gave up 3 bases and V 1 base, and 13 bases lay outside the gene matches. The CDR3 covers 18 residues. CDR3 residues: CASSIGGPGQGARYEQYF. The DNA of the CDR3 is TGTGCCAGTAGTATAGGGGGGCCGGGACAGGGAGCCCGCTACGAGCAGTACTTC.

The J gene is TRBJ1-4, the V gene TRBV28; 9 bases fit TRBD1. V trimming: 5 bases; J trimming: 10 bases; junction bases outside the gene matches: 11. The germline V gene encodes CDR1 MDHEN and CDR2 SYDVKM. The CDR3 is made up of 15 amino acids. DNA for the CDR3: TGTGCCAGCAGTCTACCCGGACAGGGGAGAGGAAAACTGTTTTTT. Translated, it gives CASSLPGQGRGKLFF.

The gene calls are TRBV7-3 and TRBJ2-7; 13 positions agree with TRBD2. Per the germline V gene, CDR1 is SGHTA and CDR2 is FQGTGA. The CDR3 has 16 residues. Unmatched junction bases numbered 5, after V lost 6 bases and J lost 0 bases. The CDR3 reads CASSPGTSGNSYEQYF. The CDR3 DNA reads TGTGCCAGCAGTCCTGGGACTAGCGGGAACTCCTACGAGCAGTACTTC.

The DNA of the CDR3 is TGTGCCAGCTCACCAGGGACACTTGCCTACGAGCAGTACTTC. Encoded protein: CASSPGTLAYEQYF. V gene TRBV18 combines with J gene TRBJ2-7; D perhaps matches TRBD1 (6 bases). Per germline, CDR1 KGHSH and CDR2 LQKENI. The CDR3 spans 14 residues. Trimming pared 2 bases from V and 2 bases from J, leaving 10 bases between.

The CDR3 DNA follows: TGTGCCAGCAGCTCGGGACAGAGAGAAGGCTACACCTTC. This encodes CASSSGQREGYTF. J is TRBJ1-2 and V is TRBV7-3; 7 nucleotides agree with TRBD1. The V gene end was trimmed by 4 bases and the J gene end by 8 bases; junction bases not matched to a gene: 7. The CDR3 is 13 amino acids. Germline V gene sequence: CDR1 SGHTA, CDR2 FQGTGA.

The genes are TRBV3-1 (or the pseudogene TRBV3-2) and TRBJ1-3; 7 nucleotides line up with TRBD1. The J segment lost 4 bases and the V segment lost 5 bases, leaving 11 bases of the junction unmatched. The CDR3 covers 16 residues. Germline V CDR1 and CDR2: LGHDT, YNNKEL (reference sequence). CDR3 DNA sequence: TGTGCCAGCAGCACTCTTACGACAGGGTCGGGAAACACCATATATTTT. This codes for CASSTLTTGSGNTIYF.

V usage is TRBV27 and J usage is TRBJ2-1; D unresolved. V was clipped by 0 bases and J by 3 bases, with 9 bases between them. Germline CDR1 and CDR2: MNHEY and SMNVEV (reference sequence). The CDR3 spans 15 residues. The CDR3 is CASSLSLHIYNEQFF. CDR3 coding DNA: TGTGCCAGCAGTTTATCTTTGCACATCTACAATGAGCAGTTCTTC.

The V and J genes are TRBV3-1 (or the pseudogene TRBV3-2) and TRBJ1-2; D may be TRBD1 (5 bases). Germline-derived CDR1 and CDR2 are LGHDT and YNNKEL (reference sequence). Trimming cost V 1 base and J 7 bases, with 10 bases left between them. This CDR3 comprises 13 residues. This CDR3 reads CASSQARGSGYTF. CDR3 bases: TGTGCCAGCAGCCAAGCCCGGGGGAGTGGCTACACCTTC.

V usage is TRBV28 and J usage is TRBJ1-5; D unclear. Trimming cost V 6 bases and J 0 bases, with 9 bases left between them. Germline values: CDR1 MDHEN, CDR2 SYDVKM. The CDR3 covers 14 residues. The CDR3 loop reads CASSRILSNQPQHF. The CDR3 bases are TGTGCCAGCAGCAGGATTCTTAGCAATCAGCCCCAGCATTTT.

The chain carries TRBV7-9 and TRBJ2-1; 7 positions match TRBD2. CDR3 length: 15 residues. V lost 1 base and J lost 2; bases outside the gene matches: 2. In germline, CDR1 is SEHNR, CDR2 FQNEAQ (reference sequence). The chain's CDR3 is CASSLGSGPYNEQFF. In DNA form, the CDR3 reads TGTGCCAGCAGCTTAGGTAGCGGGCCCTACAATGAGCAGTTCTTC.